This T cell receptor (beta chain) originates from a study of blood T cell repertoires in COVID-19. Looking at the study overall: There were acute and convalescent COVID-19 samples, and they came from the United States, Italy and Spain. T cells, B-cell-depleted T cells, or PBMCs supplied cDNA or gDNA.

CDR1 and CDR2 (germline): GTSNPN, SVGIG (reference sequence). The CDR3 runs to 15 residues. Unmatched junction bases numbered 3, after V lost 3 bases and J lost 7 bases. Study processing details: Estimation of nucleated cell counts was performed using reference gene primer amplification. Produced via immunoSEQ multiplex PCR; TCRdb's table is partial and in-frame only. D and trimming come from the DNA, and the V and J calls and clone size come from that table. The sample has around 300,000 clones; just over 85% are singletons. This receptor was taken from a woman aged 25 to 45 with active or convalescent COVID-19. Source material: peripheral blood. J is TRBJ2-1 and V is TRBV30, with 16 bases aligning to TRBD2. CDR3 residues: CAWSVGLAGGNEQFF. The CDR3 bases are TGTGCCTGGAGCGTGGGACTAGCGGGGGGGAATGAGCAGTTCTTC.